This TCR delta chain was sequenced in a study of delta chain sequences of gamma delta T cells (dated by TCRdb to the late 2010s). Library preparation employed 5' RACE. Sequencing used an Illumina MiSeq. With CATT, TCRdb called clones again from the public reads; duplicate DNA rows were later joined. For this sample there are roughly 430 delta-chain clones; roughly 40% appear just once. The ten largest clones capture under 30% of the sample. As for this clone: No antigen is known for it. A read error is likely here: a far larger clone is one base away.

Including cysteine and phenylalanine, the CDR3 has 22 amino acids. Here the CDR3 DNA is all that survives: 66 bases in frame from base 1. Via the germline V gene, CDR1 is TSWWSYY and CDR2 QGS. The receptor was derived from a human donor in good health. The sequencing sample was made of either unsorted cells or a sorted T cell fraction (not recorded which). The chain joins TRDV1 to TRDJ1, with TRDD3 matching 7 junction bases. The bases are TGTGCTCTTGTGGAACTGGACTCGAAGCTTATACTGGGGACGCGAGGGGCCGATAAACTCATCTTT. This translates into CALVELDSKLILGTRGADKLIF.